This T cell receptor beta chain was captured in a study of OX40 agonist ivuxolimab in advanced cancers. Germline V lookup: CDR1 MNHNS, CDR2 SASEGT. This CDR3 region has 15 residues. V lost 3 bases, J lost 0 bases, and 11 bases lay in between. Produced via immunoSEQ multiplex PCR; TCRdb's table is partial and in-frame only. The sample yields about 32,000 clones, 84% seen once. Specimen: CD4+ or CD8+ T cells sorted from blood, collected in a trial of the OX40 agonist ivuxolimab. The rearrangement joins TRBV6-1 to TRBJ1-2; maybe TRBD1 (6 bases). This clonotype was sampled from an adult with an advanced solid tumor such as melanoma, head and neck, liver or kidney cancer. CDR3 bases: TGTGCCAGCAGTGATGGGACACACTCTAACTATGGCTACACCTTC. Protein: CASSDGTHSNYGYTF.